Here is one TCR beta chain with its context. What it binds is unknown. Selection for sequencing was limited to patients who had shown CD8+CD57+ cell expansion by flow cytometry. The patients, all of them, had severe acquired aplastic anemia. The data are from a study of CD8+CD57+ T cells in acquired aplastic anemia. Looking at the study overall: Recorded DNA amounts for sorted CD4+ and CD8+ cells had an average of approximately 3 ug.

Study observations and caveats: Researchers report that around 31 CD8+ CDR3 sequences appeared in both patients and controls.

The CDR3 runs to 15 residues. Germline CDR1 DFQATT, CDR2 SNEGSKA (reference sequence). V gave up 0 bases and J gave up 9 bases, with 18 bases separating them. Genomic DNA acted as the template from which TCR beta VDJ combination and CDR3 sequence profiling were carried out. Each CDR3 protein is one row after TCRdb ran MiXCR on the reads. The table has approximately 180,000 distinct CDR3 sequences, around half seen once. The clonotype was recovered from a human donor with aplastic anemia. The chain combines TRBV20-1 with TRBJ2-1; TRBD2 might be the D (5 bases). Sequenced sample: sorted CD4+, CD8+, or CD8+CD57+ T cells (not recorded which) from PBMCs. CDR3: CSARDEARTRFEQFF. The DNA for the CDR3 is TGCAGTGCTAGAGATGAGGCGCGGACTCGATTTGAGCAGTTCTTC.